A selection of T cell receptor beta chains follows, all from one sample in a study of siplizumab effects on memory and regulatory T cells. Only in-frame clones appear in the TCRdb table, and some are missing; sequencing was by immunoSEQ multiplex PCR. The data hold more than 90,000 clones, with 80% to 95% observed a single time. The specimen was non-Treg CD4+ T cells sorted from blood. These receptors were taken from a human donor in good health. Both conserved end residues are part of each CDR3. D genes are given only for firm matches. A row's size may be missing; if present it is once, few, many or a size class.

V: TRBV10-3
D: NA
J: TRBJ2-7
length: 15
size: NA
DNA: TGTGCCATCAGTGAGTCGACCCGGCTGATCTACGAGCAGTACTTC
CDR3: CAISESTRLIYEQYF

V: TRBV28
D: NA
J: TRBJ1-2
length: 15
size: NA
DNA: TGTGCCAGCAGCCCCTTACTGCAGGGGAACTATGGCTACACCTTC
CDR3: CASSPLLQGNYGYTF

V: TRBV6-5
D: NA
J: TRBJ1-6
length: 12
size: NA
DNA: TGTGCCAGCAGTTATTGGGGTTCACCCCTCCACTTT
CDR3: CASSYWGSPLHF

V: TRBV7-6
D: TRBD2
J: TRBJ2-7
length: 16
size: NA
DNA: TGTGCCAGCAGCCCGGGACTAGCGGGAAACTCCTACGAGCAGTACTTC
CDR3: CASSPGLAGNSYEQYF

V: TRBV9
D: TRBD2
J: TRBJ2-1
length: 15
size: NA
DNA: TGTGCCAGCAGCGTGGGACTAGCGGGTTACAATGAGCAGTTCTTC
CDR3: CASSVGLAGYNEQFF

V: TRBV5-6
D: NA
J: TRBJ2-2
length: 15
size: NA
DNA: TGTGCCAGCGGGCTAACACAAGTGGTCACCGGGGAGCTGTTTTTT
CDR3: CASGLTQVVTGELFF

V: TRBV18
D: NA
J: TRBJ2-5
length: 12
size: NA
DNA: TGTGCCAGCTCACCCGGACAAGAGACCCAGTACTTC
CDR3: CASSPGQETQYF

V: TRBV30
D: TRBD2
J: TRBJ2-3
length: 14
size: NA
DNA: TGTGCCTGGAACGGGGCTAGCGGGAGAGATGCGCAGTATTTT
CDR3: CAWNGASGRDAQYF

V: TRBV30
D: NA
J: TRBJ1-2
length: 14
size: NA
DNA: TGTGCCTGGAGTGTAGATGTACGGGCCTATGGCTACACCTTC
CDR3: CAWSVDVRAYGYTF

V: TRBV29-1
D: TRBD1
J: TRBJ2-2
length: 17
size: NA
DNA: TGCAGCGTTCTTAGGACAGGGGGCAACAAGAACACCGGGGAGCTGTTTTTT
CDR3: CSVLRTGGNKNTGELFF

V: TRBV7-7
D: NA
J: TRBJ2-7
length: 14
size: NA
DNA: TGTGCTAGCAGCTTAGCCAGGGGCAGCCACGAGCAGTACTTC
CDR3: CASSLARGSHEQYF

V: TRBV7-6
D: TRBD2
J: TRBJ2-1
length: 14
size: NA
DNA: TGTGCCAGCACCCGACTAGCGGAGGGGAATGAGCAGTTCTTC
CDR3: CASTRLAEGNEQFF

V: TRBV7-2
D: TRBD1
J: TRBJ1-2
length: 16
size: NA
DNA: TGTGCCAGCAGCCTCGGGACAGGGGGCGCGAGGCATGGCTACACCTTC
CDR3: CASSLGTGGARHGYTF

V: TRBV12-5
D: NA
J: TRBJ1-4
length: 14
size: NA
DNA: TGTGCTAGTGGTGGATGGAATGGGTTGGAAAAACTGTTTTTT
CDR3: CASGGWNGLEKLFF

V: TRBV29-1
D: TRBD1
J: TRBJ2-1
length: 13
size: NA
DNA: TGCAGCGCAAGAAAGGACAGGGGGGATGAGCAGTTCTTC
CDR3: CSARKDRGDEQFF

V: TRBV18
D: NA
J: TRBJ1-1
length: 14
size: NA
DNA: TGTGCCAGCTCATCAAAAAGAGACAGCTCCCTGGCTTTCTTT
CDR3: CASSSKRDSSLAFF

V: TRBV28
D: TRBD2
J: TRBJ2-7
length: 14
size: NA
DNA: TGTGCCAGCAGTTTGTCGGGAGGAGTCTACGAGCAGTACTTC
CDR3: CASSLSGGVYEQYF

V: TRBV7-7
D: TRBD1
J: TRBJ2-5
length: 14
size: NA
DNA: TGTGCTAGCAGCTTAGCAGGGGGCCAAGAGACCCAGTACTTC
CDR3: CASSLAGGQETQYF

V: TRBV7-2
D: NA
J: TRBJ2-5
length: 17
size: NA
DNA: TGTGCCAGCAGCTTAGCCTTCGGCGGCGTAGGGAACGGGGCCCAGTACTTC
CDR3: CASSLAFGGVGNGAQYF

V: TRBV30
D: NA
J: TRBJ2-7
length: 15
size: NA
DNA: TGTGCCTGGAAGGTCAGAGGCTCGTCTCCTCTCGAGCAGTACTTC
CDR3: CAWKVRGSSPLEQYF

V: TRBV5-6
D: NA
J: TRBJ2-2
length: 16
size: NA
DNA: TGTGCCAGCAGCTTTCGGCAGGGCCCAGTCCCCGGGGAGCTGTTTTTT
CDR3: CASSFRQGPVPGELFF

V: TRBV30
D: NA
J: TRBJ2-1
length: 14
size: NA
DNA: TGTGCCTGGAGTATACAGCACAACTACAATGAGCAGTTCTTC
CDR3: CAWSIQHNYNEQFF

V: TRBV5-1
D: NA
J: TRBJ2-5
length: 14
size: once
DNA: TGCGCCAGCAGCTTGGCCTCAGGGTTGGAGACCCAGTACTTC
CDR3: CASSLASGLETQYF

V: TRBV19
D: NA
J: TRBJ2-6
length: 18
size: few
DNA: TGTGCCAGCCACAAAGGGGGGGAGGGGCTCTCTGGGGCCAACGTCCTGACTTTC
CDR3: CASHKGGEGLSGANVLTF

V: TRBV6-5
D: TRBD2
J: TRBJ2-3
length: 14
size: NA
DNA: TGTGCCAGCAGTCTTACTAGCGGGAGAGATACGCAGTATTTT
CDR3: CASSLTSGRDTQYF

V: TRBV7-7
D: NA
J: TRBJ2-6
length: 14
size: NA
DNA: TGTGCCAGCAGCCAACAAAGTCGGGCCAACGTCCTGACTTTC
CDR3: CASSQQSRANVLTF

V: TRBV27
D: NA
J: TRBJ2-2
length: 16
size: NA
DNA: TGTGCCAGCAGTTTACCGACAGGAGGTGGGGTCGGGGAGCTGTTTTTT
CDR3: CASSLPTGGGVGELFF

V: TRBV18
D: TRBD1
J: TRBJ2-1
length: 14
size: NA
DNA: TGTGCCAGCTCACCTGACAGGGTCGCCAATGAGCAGTTCTTC
CDR3: CASSPDRVANEQFF

V: TRBV5-1
D: TRBD1
J: TRBJ1-1
length: 15
size: NA
DNA: TGCGCCAGCAGAAAGGATGGACAGGGGCACACTGAAGCTTTCTTT
CDR3: CASRKDGQGHTEAFF

V: TRBV5-1
D: TRBD2
J: TRBJ2-7
length: 16
size: once
DNA: TGCGCCAGCAGCCCGGGACTAGCGGGAGGGCGCTACGAGCAGTACTTC
CDR3: CASSPGLAGGRYEQYF

V: TRBV11-3
D: NA
J: TRBJ1-3
length: 16
size: NA
DNA: TGTGCCAGCAGCTTAGAGGGGGTCGTTGCTGGAAACACCATATATTTT
CDR3: CASSLEGVVAGNTIYF

V: TRBV30
D: NA
J: TRBJ2-2
length: 10
size: NA
DNA: TGTGCCTGGAGTGGACCAGAGCTGTTTTTT
CDR3: CAWSGPELFF

V: TRBV5-1
D: NA
J: TRBJ1-4
length: 13
size: NA
DNA: TGCGCCAGCAGCACCACCTCTATAGCAAAACTGTTTTTT
CDR3: CASSTTSIAKLFF

V: TRBV5-4
D: TRBD2
J: TRBJ2-1
length: 14
size: NA
DNA: TGTGCCACCCATGGACTAGCGGGAGGGTACGGGCAGTTCTTC
CDR3: CATHGLAGGYGQFF

V: TRBV4-1
D: NA
J: TRBJ2-1
length: 16
size: NA
DNA: TGCGCCAGCAGCCAAGAAGTGGGGGCAGGTATGTCTGAGCAGTTCTTC
CDR3: CASSQEVGAGMSEQFF

V: TRBV5-6
D: TRBD2
J: TRBJ2-1
length: 19
size: NA
DNA: TGTGCCAGCAGCTTGGTTAGTTGGTTGGGACTAGGAGGTTCCGGTGAGCAGTTCTTC
CDR3: CASSLVSWLGLGGSGEQFF

V: TRBV7-9
D: NA
J: TRBJ2-3
length: 17
size: NA
DNA: TGTGCCAGCAGCTTAGTTTTCTCTCGGGGGCAGGGAGATACGCAGTATTTT
CDR3: CASSLVFSRGQGDTQYF